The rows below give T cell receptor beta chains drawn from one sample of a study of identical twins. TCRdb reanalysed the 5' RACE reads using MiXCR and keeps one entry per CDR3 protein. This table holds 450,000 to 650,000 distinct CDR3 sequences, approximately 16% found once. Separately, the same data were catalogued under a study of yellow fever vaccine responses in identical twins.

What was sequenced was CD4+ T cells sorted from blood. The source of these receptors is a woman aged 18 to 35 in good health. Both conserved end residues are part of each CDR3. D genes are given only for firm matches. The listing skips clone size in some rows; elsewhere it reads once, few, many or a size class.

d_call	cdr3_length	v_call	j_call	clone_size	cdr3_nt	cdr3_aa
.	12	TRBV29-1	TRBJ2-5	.	TGCAGCGTTAGGACGGTGGAGGAGACCCAGTACTTC	CSVRTVEETQYF
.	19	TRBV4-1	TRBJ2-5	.	TGCGCCAGCAGCCAAGTAGTTTCCGGGAGAGGGCGAGAGGAGGAGACCCAGTACTTC	CASSQVVSGRGREEETQYF
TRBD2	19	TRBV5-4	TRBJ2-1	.	TGTGCCAGCAGCTTGGCCATGGCTAGCGGGCCTCCCTCCTACAATGAGCAGTTCTTC	CASSLAMASGPPSYNEQFF
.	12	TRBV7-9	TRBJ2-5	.	TGTGCCAGCAACAAAAAGCAAGAGACCCAGTACTTC	CASNKKQETQYF
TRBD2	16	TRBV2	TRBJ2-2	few	TGTGCCAGCAGTGATTTGGGCGGGAGAAGCACCGGGGAGCTGTTTTTT	CASSDLGGRSTGELFF
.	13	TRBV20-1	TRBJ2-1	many	TGCAGTGCTATTGGACCGACCTACAATGAGCAGTTCTTC	CSAIGPTYNEQFF
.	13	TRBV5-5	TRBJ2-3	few	TGTGCCAGCAGCGTGGGACCCACAGATACGCAGTATTTT	CASSVGPTDTQYF
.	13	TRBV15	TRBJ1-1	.	TGTGCCACCAGCAGGGACAGAATCACTGAAGCTTTCTTT	CATSRDRITEAFF
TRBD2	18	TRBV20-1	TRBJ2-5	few	TGCAGTGCTCCAAAAGTTAGGACTAGCGGGGGTAGGGGAGAGACCCAGTACTTC	CSAPKVRTSGGRGETQYF
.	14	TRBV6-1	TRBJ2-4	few	TGTGCCAGCAGCCCGACAGTGATCAAAAACATTCAGTACTTC	CASSPTVIKNIQYF
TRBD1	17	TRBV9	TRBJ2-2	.	TGTGCCAGCAGCACACCCCGCGAGGGACAGGGCACCGGGGAGCTGTTTTTT	CASSTPREGQGTGELFF
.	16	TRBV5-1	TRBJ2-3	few	TGCGCCAGCAGCTTGGGTTCAGCGACTAGCACAGATACGCAGTATTTT	CASSLGSATSTDTQYF
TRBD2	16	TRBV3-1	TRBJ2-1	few	TGTGCCAGCAGTTTCTCCGGGACTAGCGGGATTGATAAGCAGTTCTTC	CASSFSGTSGIDKQFF
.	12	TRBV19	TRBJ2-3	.	TGTGCCAGTAGTATTGCTCCAGATACGCAGTATTTT	CASSIAPDTQYF
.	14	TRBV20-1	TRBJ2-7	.	TGCAGTGCTCCCCGGGACCCCGGGGGTTACGAGCAGTACTTC	CSAPRDPGGYEQYF
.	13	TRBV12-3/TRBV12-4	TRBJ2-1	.	TGTGCCAGCACGCACCAGGAATACAATGAGCAGTTCTTC	CASTHQEYNEQFF
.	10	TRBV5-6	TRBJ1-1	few	TGTGCCAGCAGCCCTGGCCCAATTCGCTTT	CASSPGPIRF
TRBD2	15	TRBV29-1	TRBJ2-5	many	TGCAGCGTTGGCCAACTAGCGCGCCCGGGGGAGACCCAGTACTTC	CSVGQLARPGETQYF
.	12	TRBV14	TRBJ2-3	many	TGTGCCAGCAGCCTCCAGTGGGATACGCAGTATTTT	CASSLQWDTQYF
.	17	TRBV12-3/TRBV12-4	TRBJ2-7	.	TGTGCCAGCAGTTTAGGCCCTGGGCAGGCCCTCTCCTACGAGCAGTACTTC	CASSLGPGQALSYEQYF
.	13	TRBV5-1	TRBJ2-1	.	TGCGCCAGCAGCTTGTCAGGGTTCAATGAGCAGTTCTTC	CASSLSGFNEQFF